One TCR beta chain is described in this entry. Its specificity is unknown. The data were taken from a study of T-cell reconstitution after alpha-beta-depleted transplantation in children. Regarding the study as a whole: After transplant, at about two months, alpha-beta T cells were reportedly derived from several hundred expanded graft clones. Day-60 TCRbeta diversity that was high in some patients was derived from surviving recipient T cells and thymic progenitors. Newly generated T cells supplied most T-cell counts and diversity one year post-transplant.

Unique molecular identifiers were used to barcode this TCRbeta library. TCRdb re-analysed the PCR reads in MiXCR, keeping a single row per CDR3 protein. The sample lists hundreds of thousands of distinct CDR3 sequences; roughly 15% were seen once. The TCR sequence derives from a male patient aged 2-15 years who had a stem cell transplant for acute lymphoblastic leukemia, so the T cells may come from the graft donor. The specimen was PBMCs, mostly from graft donor cells, collected 360 days after TCRalphabeta/CD19-depleted stem cell transplant.

CDR3 region: CASSSRGNGELFF. Written as DNA, the CDR3 is TGTGCCAGCAGTTCGCGGGGCAACGGGGAGCTGTTTTTT. The V call is TRBV12-3 or TRBV12-4, the J call TRBJ2-2; D is perhaps TRBD2 (6 bases). With 4 bases removed from V and 7 bases from J, the gap between germline ends came to 10 bases. This CDR3 contains 13 residues.